The 6 T cell receptor beta chains below come from one sample, sequenced in a study of cytomegalovirus exposure and HLA in healthy donors (TCRdb year 2017). The library was built by means of the immunoSEQ multiplex PCR assay. The multiplex PCR relied on a mix of 60 forward primers for TCR Vbeta segments and 13 reverse primers for TCR Jbeta segments. As stored in TCRdb, this immuneACCESS dataset retains in-frame rearrangements with V and J assigned. A fraction of the clones does not appear; measured against another copy, unresolved V genes explain less than half of the discrepancy, and the remainder lacks a known reason. A total of roughly 120,000 clones appear in this sample, approximately 70% of them only once. Around 4.8% of the sample comes from the top ten. Sequences were obtained from PBMCs. The source is a man aged 55 to 70 in good health and CMV-seropositive.

This clone was observed a few times. The CDR3 reads CASRGGTVTGELFF. The CDR3, as DNA: TGTGCCAGCAGGGGCGGGACGGTTACCGGGGAGCTGTTTTTT. The V call is TRBV7-9, the J call TRBJ2-2; D perhaps matches TRBD2 (6 bases). The V gene lost 6 bases and the J gene lost 5 bases, with 13 bases spanning the gap. The length of the CDR3 is 14 residues. CDR1 is SEHNR and CDR2 is FQNEAQ in the germline V gene (reference sequence).

The chain carries TRBV6-1 and TRBJ1-5; tentatively, D is TRBD1 (6 bases). The CDR3 runs to 13 residues. V was pared by 6 bases and J by 5 bases, with 11 bases between. The germline CDR1 and CDR2 sequences are MNHNS and SASEGT. For the CDR3, the DNA is TGTGCCAGCAGCCTACAGGGAGATCAGCCCCAGCATTTT. Protein sequence: CASSLQGDQPQHF.

V gene TRBV30 combines with J gene TRBJ1-4; tentatively, D is TRBD1 (5 bases). The CDR3 has 14 residues. V lost 4 bases and J 5 bases, leaving 14 bases between the germline ends. Germline CDR1 GTSNPN, CDR2 SVGIG (reference sequence). CDR3 residues: CAWNTGGANEKLFF. Here the CDR3 DNA reads TGTGCCTGGAATACCGGGGGTGCAAATGAAAAACTGTTTTTT. Full variable domain (outside the CDR3, taken from reference TRBV30 and TRBJ1-4): SQTIHQWPATLVQPVGSPLSLECTVEGTSNPNLYWYRQAAGRGLQLLFYSVGIGQISSEVPQNLSASRPQDRQFILSSKKLLLSDSGFYLCAWNTGGANEKLFFGSGTQLSVL.

The J gene is TRBJ1-1, the V gene TRBV19, with D tentatively TRBD1 (6 bases). Trimming took 5 bases from V and 11 from J, leaving 21 bases between them. The CDR3 consists of 14 residues. Germline-derived CDR1 and CDR2 are LNHDA and SQIVND (reference sequence). The CDR3 reads CASSQRAIQGRAFF. As DNA, the CDR3 is TGTGCCAGTAGTCAACGGGCTATACAGGGTCGGGCTTTCTTT.

The chain couples TRBV4-1 to TRBJ2-7, with 7 bases aligning to TRBD2. Germline V gene lookup returns CDR1 MGHRA and CDR2 YSYEKL. The CDR3 has 18 amino acids. V dropped 0 bases and J dropped 2; count of bases not matched to a gene: 13. CDR3 loop: CASSQDRSSGLSTYEQYF. Here the CDR3 DNA reads TGCGCCAGCAGCCAAGATCGGTCTAGCGGTCTTTCCACCTACGAGCAGTACTTC.

V is TRBV7-9 and J is TRBJ2-7; tentative D call: TRBD1 (5 bases). From germline, CDR1 is SEHNR and CDR2 FQNEAQ (reference sequence). The CDR3 is made up of 13 amino acids. V was clipped by 7 bases and J by 6 bases, with 16 bases between them. CDR3 amino acids: CASTPRAGLEQYF. The CDR3 DNA reads TGTGCCAGCACCCCCAGGGCCGGGCTCGAGCAGTACTTC.